The entry below describes one TCR beta chain. The data were taken from a study of blood T cell repertoires in COVID-19. TCRdb keeps only in-frame clones here, not all; method: immunoSEQ multiplex PCR. The sample contains around 170,000 clones, over 80% of which appear only once. The CDR3 consists of 15 residues. The germline V and J ends were trimmed by 3 bases and 0 bases, with 9 bases remaining between them. Germline V lookup: CDR1 LNHNV, CDR2 YYDKDF (reference sequence). Sample: peripheral blood. The chain recombines TRBV15 with TRBJ2-1; D gene unclear. The sequence was obtained from a man in his sixties or seventies who had recovered from COVID-19. The CDR3 spells CATSRRLSSYNEQFF. CDR3 DNA: TGTGCCACCAGCAGGAGACTTAGCTCCTACAATGAGCAGTTCTTC. Combining the CDR3 with reference TRBV15 and TRBJ2-1 gives the whole variable domain DAMVIQNPRYQVTQFGKPVTLSCSQTLNHNVMYWYQQKSSQAPKLLFHYYDKDFNNEADTPDNFQSRRPNTSFCFLDIRSPGLGDTAMYLCATSRRLSSYNEQFFGPGTRLTVL.